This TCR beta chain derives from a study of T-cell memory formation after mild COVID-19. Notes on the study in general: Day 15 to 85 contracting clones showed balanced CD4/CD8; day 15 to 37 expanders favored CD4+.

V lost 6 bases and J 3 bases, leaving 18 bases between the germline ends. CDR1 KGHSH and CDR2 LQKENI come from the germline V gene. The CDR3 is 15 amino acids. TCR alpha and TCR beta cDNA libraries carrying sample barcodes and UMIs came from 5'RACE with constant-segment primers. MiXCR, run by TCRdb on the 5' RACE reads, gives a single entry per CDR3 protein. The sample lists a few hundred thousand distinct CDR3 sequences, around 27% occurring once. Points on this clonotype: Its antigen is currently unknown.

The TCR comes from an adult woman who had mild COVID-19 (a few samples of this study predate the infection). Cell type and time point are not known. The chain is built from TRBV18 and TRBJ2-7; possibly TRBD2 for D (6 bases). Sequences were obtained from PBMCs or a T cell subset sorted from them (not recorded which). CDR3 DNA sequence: TGTGCCAGCTCCTTGGTAGCGGAATTGATCTACGAGCAGTACTTC. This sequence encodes CASSLVAELIYEQYF.